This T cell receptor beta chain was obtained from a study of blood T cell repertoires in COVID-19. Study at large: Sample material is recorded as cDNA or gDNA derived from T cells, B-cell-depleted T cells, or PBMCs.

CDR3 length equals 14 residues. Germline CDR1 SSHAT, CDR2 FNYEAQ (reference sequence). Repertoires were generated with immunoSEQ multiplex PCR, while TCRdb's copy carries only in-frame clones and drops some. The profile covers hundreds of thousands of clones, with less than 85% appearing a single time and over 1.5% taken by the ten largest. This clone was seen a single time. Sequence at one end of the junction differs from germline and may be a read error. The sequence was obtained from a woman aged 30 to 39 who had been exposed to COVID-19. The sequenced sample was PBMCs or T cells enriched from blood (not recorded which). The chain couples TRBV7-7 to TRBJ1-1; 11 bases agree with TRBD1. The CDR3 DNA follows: TGTGCTAGCAGCAGCGGACAGGGGGCAGCTGAAGCTTTCTTT. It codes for CASSSGQGAAEAFF.